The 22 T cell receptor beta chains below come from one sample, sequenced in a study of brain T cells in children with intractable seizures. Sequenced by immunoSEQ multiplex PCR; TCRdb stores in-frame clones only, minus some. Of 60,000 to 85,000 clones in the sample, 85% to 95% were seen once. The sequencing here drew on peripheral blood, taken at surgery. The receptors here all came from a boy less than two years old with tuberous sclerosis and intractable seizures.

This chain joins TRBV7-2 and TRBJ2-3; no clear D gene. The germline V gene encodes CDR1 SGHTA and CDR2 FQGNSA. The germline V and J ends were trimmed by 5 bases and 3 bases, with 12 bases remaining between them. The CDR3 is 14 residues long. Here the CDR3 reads CASSASAWTDTQYF. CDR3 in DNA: TGTGCCAGCAGCGCTTCGGCGTGGACAGATACGCAGTATTTT.

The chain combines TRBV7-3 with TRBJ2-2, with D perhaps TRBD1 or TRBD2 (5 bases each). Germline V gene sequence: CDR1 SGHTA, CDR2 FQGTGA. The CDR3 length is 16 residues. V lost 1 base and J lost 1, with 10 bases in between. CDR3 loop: CASSLRAGRNTGELFF. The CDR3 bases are TGTGCCAGCAGCTTAAGGGCAGGGAGGAACACCGGGGAGCTGTTTTTT.

The CDR3 bases are TGTGCCAGCAGTTACACGGGGATGAACACTGAAGCTTTCTTT. Protein product: CASSYTGMNTEAFF. The chain is built from TRBV6-2 or TRBV6-3 and TRBJ1-1; D unclear. This CDR3 region has 14 residues. V was cut by 2 bases and J by 0 bases, with 7 bases left in between. In germline, CDR1 is MNHEY, CDR2 SVGEGT.

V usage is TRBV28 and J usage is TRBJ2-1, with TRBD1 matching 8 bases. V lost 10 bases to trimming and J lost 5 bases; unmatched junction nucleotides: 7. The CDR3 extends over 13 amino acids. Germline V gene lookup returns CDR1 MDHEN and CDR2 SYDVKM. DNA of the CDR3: TGTGCCACCGCCGGGACAGGAGACAATGAGCAGTTCTTC. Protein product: CATAGTGDNEQFF.

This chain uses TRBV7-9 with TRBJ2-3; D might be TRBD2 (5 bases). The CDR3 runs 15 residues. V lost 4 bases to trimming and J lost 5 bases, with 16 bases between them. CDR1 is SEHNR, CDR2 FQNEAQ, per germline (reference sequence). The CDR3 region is CASSYNTRYGDTQYF. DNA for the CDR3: TGTGCCAGCAGCTATAATACTAGGTATGGAGATACGCAGTATTTT.

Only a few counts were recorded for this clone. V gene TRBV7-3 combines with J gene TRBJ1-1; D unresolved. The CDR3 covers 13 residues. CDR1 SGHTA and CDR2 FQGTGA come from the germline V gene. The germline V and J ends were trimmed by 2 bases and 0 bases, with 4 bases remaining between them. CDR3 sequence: CASSLGMNTEAFF. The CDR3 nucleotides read TGTGCCAGCAGCTTAGGGATGAACACTGAAGCTTTCTTT.

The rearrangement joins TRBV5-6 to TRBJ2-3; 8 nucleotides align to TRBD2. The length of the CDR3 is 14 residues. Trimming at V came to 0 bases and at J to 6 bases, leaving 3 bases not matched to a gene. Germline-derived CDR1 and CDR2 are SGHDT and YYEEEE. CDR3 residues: CASSLVGRVDTQYF. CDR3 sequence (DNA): TGTGCCAGCAGCTTGGTCGGGAGGGTGGATACGCAGTATTTT. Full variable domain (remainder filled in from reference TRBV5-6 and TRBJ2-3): DAGVTQSPTHLIKTRGQQVTLRCSPKSGHDTVSWYQQALGQGPQFIFQYYEEEERQRGNFPDRFSGHQFPNYSSELNVNALLLGDSALYLCASSLVGRVDTQYFGPGTRLTVL.

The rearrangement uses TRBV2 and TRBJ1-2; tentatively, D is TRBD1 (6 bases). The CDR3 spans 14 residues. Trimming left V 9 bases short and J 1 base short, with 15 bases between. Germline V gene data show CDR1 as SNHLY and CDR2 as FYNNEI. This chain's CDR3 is CASQGQPYNYGYTF. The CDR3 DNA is TGTGCCAGTCAAGGACAGCCCTATAACTATGGCTACACCTTC.

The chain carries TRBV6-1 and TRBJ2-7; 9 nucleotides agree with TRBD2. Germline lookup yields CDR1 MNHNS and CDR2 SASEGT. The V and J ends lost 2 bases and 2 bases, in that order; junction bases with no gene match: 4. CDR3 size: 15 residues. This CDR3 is CASSEWGGGAYEQYF. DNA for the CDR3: TGTGCCAGCAGTGAATGGGGCGGGGGGGCCTACGAGCAGTACTTC.

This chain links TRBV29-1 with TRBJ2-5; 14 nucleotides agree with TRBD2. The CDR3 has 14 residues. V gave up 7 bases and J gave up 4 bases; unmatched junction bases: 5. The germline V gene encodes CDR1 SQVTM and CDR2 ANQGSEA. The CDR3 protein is CSGRLAGGRETQYF. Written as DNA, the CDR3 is TGCAGCGGGAGACTAGCGGGAGGGCGAGAGACCCAGTACTTC.

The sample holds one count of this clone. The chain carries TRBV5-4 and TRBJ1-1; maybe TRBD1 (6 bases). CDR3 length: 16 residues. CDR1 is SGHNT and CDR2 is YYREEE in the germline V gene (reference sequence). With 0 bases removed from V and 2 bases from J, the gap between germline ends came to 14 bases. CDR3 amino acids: CASSLAWGGSNTEAFF. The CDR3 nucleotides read TGTGCCAGCAGCTTGGCCTGGGGGGGCTCAAACACTGAAGCTTTCTTT.

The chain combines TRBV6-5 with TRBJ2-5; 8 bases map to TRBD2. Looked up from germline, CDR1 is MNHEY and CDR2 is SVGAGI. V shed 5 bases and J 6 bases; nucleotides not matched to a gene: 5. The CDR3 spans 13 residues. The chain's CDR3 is CASSTGLVKTQYF. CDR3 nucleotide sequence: TGTGCCAGCAGTACGGGACTAGTCAAGACCCAGTACTTC.

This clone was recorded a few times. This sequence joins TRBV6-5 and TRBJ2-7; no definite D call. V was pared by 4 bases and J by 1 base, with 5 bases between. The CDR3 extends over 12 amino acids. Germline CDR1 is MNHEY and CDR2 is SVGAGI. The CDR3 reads CASSSQSYEQYF. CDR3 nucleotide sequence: TGTGCCAGCAGTTCACAGTCCTACGAGCAGTACTTC.

The chain's CDR3 is CASSPEAPGTQYF. The CDR3 nucleotides are TGTGCCAGCAGCCCCGAGGCGCCCGGTACGCAGTATTTT. The chain is built from TRBV3-1 (or the pseudogene TRBV3-2) and TRBJ2-3; D not certain. CDR3 length: 13 amino acids. Germline values: CDR1 LGHDT, CDR2 YNNKEL (reference sequence). The V and J ends lost 4 bases and 8 bases respectively, with 13 bases between them.

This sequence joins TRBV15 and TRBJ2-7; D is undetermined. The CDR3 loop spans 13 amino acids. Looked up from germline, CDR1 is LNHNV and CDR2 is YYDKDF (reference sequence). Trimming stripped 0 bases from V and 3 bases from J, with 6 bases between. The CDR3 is CATSREGFYEQYF. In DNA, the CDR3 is TGTGCCACCAGCAGAGAAGGGTTCTACGAGCAGTACTTC.

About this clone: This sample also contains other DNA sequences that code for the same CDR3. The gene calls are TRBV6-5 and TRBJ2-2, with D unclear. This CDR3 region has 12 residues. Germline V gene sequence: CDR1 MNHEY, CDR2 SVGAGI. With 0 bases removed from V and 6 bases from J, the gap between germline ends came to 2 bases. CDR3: CASSYSAGELFF. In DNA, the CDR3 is TGTGCCAGCAGTTACTCGGCCGGGGAGCTGTTTTTT.

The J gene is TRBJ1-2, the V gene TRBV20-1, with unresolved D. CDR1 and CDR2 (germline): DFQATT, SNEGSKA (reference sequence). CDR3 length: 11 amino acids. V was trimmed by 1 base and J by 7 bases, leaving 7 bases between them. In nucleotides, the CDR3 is TGCAGTGCTAGAGTTTATAGTGGCTACACCTTC. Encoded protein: CSARVYSGYTF.

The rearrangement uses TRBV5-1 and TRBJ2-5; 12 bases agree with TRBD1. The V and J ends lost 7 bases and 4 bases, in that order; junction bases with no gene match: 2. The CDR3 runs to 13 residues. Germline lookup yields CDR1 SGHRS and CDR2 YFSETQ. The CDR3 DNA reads TGCGCCAGCCGGGACAGGGGGCGAGAGACCCAGTACTTC. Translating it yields CASRDRGRETQYF.

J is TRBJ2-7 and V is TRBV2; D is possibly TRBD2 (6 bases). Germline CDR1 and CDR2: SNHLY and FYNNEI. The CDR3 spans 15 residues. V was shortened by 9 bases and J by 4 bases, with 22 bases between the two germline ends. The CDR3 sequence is CASSFTWRDRYEQYF. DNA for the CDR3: TGTGCCAGTTCGTTCACGTGGAGGGATAGATACGAGCAGTACTTC. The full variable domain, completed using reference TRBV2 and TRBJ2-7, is EPEVTQTPSHQVTQMGQEVILRCVPISNHLYFYWYRQILGQKVEFLVSFYNNEISEKSEIFDDQFSVERPDGSNFTLKIRSTKLEDSAMYFCASSFTWRDRYEQYFGPGTRLTVT.

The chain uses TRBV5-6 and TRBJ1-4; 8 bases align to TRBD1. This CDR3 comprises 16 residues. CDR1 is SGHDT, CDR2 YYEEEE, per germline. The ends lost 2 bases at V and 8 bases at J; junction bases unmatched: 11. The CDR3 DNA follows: TGTGCCAGCAGCTTTGGACAGGGAGATATAATGGAAAAACTGTTTTTT. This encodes CASSFGQGDIMEKLFF.

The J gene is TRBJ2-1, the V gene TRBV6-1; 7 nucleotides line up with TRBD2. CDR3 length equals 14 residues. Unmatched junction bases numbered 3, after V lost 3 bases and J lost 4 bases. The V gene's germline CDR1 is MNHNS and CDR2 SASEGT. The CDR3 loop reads CASSDRGDYNEQFF. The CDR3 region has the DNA TGTGCCAGCAGTGATCGGGGGGATTACAATGAGCAGTTCTTC.

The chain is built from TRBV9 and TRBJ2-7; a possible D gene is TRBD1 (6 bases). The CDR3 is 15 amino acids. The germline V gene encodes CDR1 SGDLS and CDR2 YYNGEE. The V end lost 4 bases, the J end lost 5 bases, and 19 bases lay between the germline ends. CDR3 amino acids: CASSSGVLVGDEQYF. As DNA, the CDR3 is TGTGCCAGCAGCTCAGGGGTACTAGTGGGCGACGAGCAGTACTTC.